A selection of T cell receptor beta chains follows, all from one sample in a study of blood T cell repertoires in COVID-19. Assay: immunoSEQ multiplex PCR; the TCRdb copy retains only in-frame clones and omits some. This table has roughly 300,000 clones, about nine tenths appearing once. Sequenced input: peripheral blood. The receptors come from a woman in her thirties or forties who had recovered from COVID-19. Each CDR3 is given with its conserved first and last residue. The order of the fields is clone size, D gene, J gene, V gene, CDR3 protein, CDR3 DNA. A D gene is named only where the DNA matches it firmly. Some rows have no size entry. The others give once, few or many, or a class for an expanded clone.

once . TRBJ1-4 TRBV5-6 CASSLPTATTNEKLFF TGTGCCAGCAGCTTGCCCACAGCTACAACTAATGAAAAACTGTTTTTT
few TRBD1 TRBJ2-7 TRBV4-1 CASSSIGGTGATYEQYF TGCGCCAGCAGCTCAATAGGAGGGACAGGGGCTACCTACGAGCAGTACTTC
. TRBD1 TRBJ2-7 TRBV6-5 CASGDRDTYEQYF TGTGCCAGCGGGGACAGGGATACCTACGAGCAGTACTTC
. TRBD2 TRBJ2-5 TRBV6-5 CASSSWGGKNQETQYF TGTGCCAGCAGTTCGTGGGGAGGGAAGAACCAAGAGACCCAGTACTTC
. TRBD2 TRBJ2-1 TRBV5-1 CASSLITSGGHSSYNEQFF TGCGCCAGCAGCTTGATTACTAGCGGGGGGCACAGCTCCTACAATGAGCAGTTCTTC
. . TRBJ2-6 TRBV19 CASISHRDSGANVLTF TGTGCCAGTATTTCCCACAGAGACTCTGGGGCCAACGTCCTGACTTTC
. TRBD1 TRBJ1-2 TRBV28 CASTQGYRGPNYGYTF TGTGCCAGCACCCAGGGGTACAGGGGCCCGAACTATGGCTACACCTTC
. TRBD1 TRBJ1-1 TRBV19 CASTWGQPNTEAFF TGTGCCAGTACTTGGGGACAGCCGAACACTGAAGCTTTCTTT
few TRBD2 TRBJ2-5 TRBV18 CASSPLGLAGFETQYF TGTGCCAGCTCACCGTTGGGACTAGCGGGGTTTGAGACCCAGTACTTC
. . TRBJ1-1 TRBV4-3 CASRGRTEAFF TGCGCCAGCCGCGGGAGGACTGAAGCTTTCTTT
. . TRBJ1-5 TRBV6-5 CASRRAGQPQHF TGTGCCAGCAGACGGGCAGGGCAGCCCCAGCATTTT
. . TRBJ2-7 TRBV19 CATRRAASYEQYF TGTGCCACCCGGCGGGCAGCCTCCTACGAGCAGTACTTC
. TRBD2 TRBJ2-2 TRBV6-6 CASSPWGRAHTPTGELFF TGTGCCAGCAGTCCCTGGGGGAGGGCCCACACCCCCACCGGGGAGCTGTTTTTT
. . TRBJ2-7 TRBV5-1 CASSLFGGESYEQYF TGCGCCAGCAGCTTATTTGGGGGCGAGAGTTACGAGCAGTACTTC
. . TRBJ2-3 TRBV9 CASSVAPGSTDTQYF TGTGCCAGCAGCGTAGCCCCCGGTAGCACAGATACGCAGTATTTT
. . TRBJ1-2 TRBV6-1 CASSDRGDYGYTF TGTGCCAGCAGTGACAGGGGCGACTATGGCTACACCTTC
once . TRBJ2-7 TRBV6-5 CASTGRLYYEQYF TGTGCCAGCACTGGGAGACTGTATTACGAGCAGTACTTC
few TRBD1 TRBJ1-5 TRBV10-1 CASVETGAQPQHF TGCGCCAGCGTAGAGACAGGGGCCCAGCCCCAGCATTTT
. TRBD1 TRBJ1-5 TRBV5-6 CASSLRGRGQPQHF TGTGCCAGCAGCTTAAGGGGGCGCGGACAGCCCCAGCATTTT
. . TRBJ2-2 TRBV6-2/TRBV6-3 CASSSGTGTGELFF TGTGCCAGCAGCTCCGGGACTGGAACCGGGGAGCTGTTTTTT
. TRBD2 TRBJ2-2 TRBV19 CASSWASGGINTGELFF TGTGCCAGTAGTTGGGCTAGCGGGGGGATCAACACCGGGGAGCTGTTTTTT
. TRBD1 TRBJ2-3 TRBV5-4 CASSRDRATDTQYF TGTGCCAGCAGCAGGGACAGGGCTACAGATACGCAGTATTTT
few TRBD2 TRBJ2-1 TRBV6-1 CASSEERGGYHNEQFF TGTGCCAGCAGTGAAGAGCGGGGGGGCTACCACAATGAGCAGTTCTTC
. . TRBJ1-1 TRBV7-9 CASSPFGGVNTEAFF TGTGCCAGCAGCCCCTTCGGGGGTGTGAACACTGAAGCTTTCTTT
. TRBD2 TRBJ2-1 TRBV30 CAWSQLAGGSDEQFF TGTGCCTGGAGCCAACTAGCGGGGGGGAGTGATGAGCAGTTCTTC
. . TRBJ2-2 TRBV30 CAWSPPRGGTGELFF TGTGCCTGGAGTCCACCGCGGGGTGGCACCGGGGAGCTGTTTTTT
few . TRBJ2-6 TRBV7-7 CASSLAGTGANVLTF TGTGCTAGCAGCTTGGCCGGGACTGGGGCCAACGTCCTGACTTTC
few . TRBJ2-2 TRBV6-2/TRBV6-3 CASSYSPGMNTGELFF TGTGCCAGCAGTTACTCGCCAGGGATGAACACCGGGGAGCTGTTTTTT